A single sample gave rise to the 6 T cell receptor beta chains below, sequenced in a study of Ad26.COV2.S vaccination and SARS-CoV-2 variants (dated by TCRdb to the early 2020s). Library creation used the immunoSEQ multiplex PCR assay. Here the immuneACCESS table is served through TCRdb, limited to in-frame sequences with V and J called. Missing clones are a known gap in these copies; in checked studies unresolved V genes cover under half, and the rest lacks a known reason. This sample comprises 330,000 or so clones, roughly 90% of them detected only once. Clones ranked in the top ten supply around 5.5% of the sample. The treatment or condition label, read with the paper, signifies: 15 to 20 received Ad26.COV2.S at low or high dose, single or two shots; about 5 received placebo; per-sample allocation not given. For vaccine and placebo recipients, repertoires were sequenced using samples collected on day 63 after the first injection.

The sample here was peripheral blood, taken in a trial of Ad26.COV2.S vaccine versus placebo. The source is a person between 18 and 59 years old who received the Ad26.COV2.S COVID-19 vaccine or a placebo.

The rearrangement links TRBV7-3 to TRBJ1-2; TRBD1 matches 9 bases. This CDR3 contains 13 residues. Germline V CDR1 and CDR2: SGHTA, FQGTGA. The V segment lost 5 bases and the J segment 6 bases; nucleotides outside the gene matches: 4. The CDR3 spells CASSRGQGDGYTF. The CDR3 DNA reads as TGTGCCAGCAGCCGGGGACAGGGAGATGGCTACACCTTC.

The rearrangement uses TRBV2 and TRBJ2-5, with D perhaps TRBD2 (6 bases). This CDR3 has 13 amino acids. V was cut by 1 base and J by 5 bases, with 8 bases left in between. Germline values: CDR1 SNHLY, CDR2 FYNNEI. The CDR3 DNA reads TGTGCCAGCAGTGAAGAGGAGGGGGAGACCCAGTACTTC. This translates into CASSEEEGETQYF.

The chain couples TRBV27 to TRBJ2-3; TRBD1 or TRBD2 may be the D gene (5 bases each). In germline, CDR1 is MNHEY, CDR2 SMNVEV (reference sequence). Trimming removed 5 bases at V and 2 bases at J, with 17 bases between. The CDR3 sequence is 16 residues long. The CDR3 DNA is TGTGCCAGCAGTCAGTTTGGGGGTAGTACCACAGATACGCAGTATTTT. Protein: CASSQFGGSTTDTQYF.

The chain employs TRBV15 and TRBJ2-4, with 11 positions matching TRBD1. This CDR3 is 19 amino acids long. V shed 5 bases, J shed 0 bases, and the junction held 12 bases outside the gene matches. Per germline, CDR1 LNHNV and CDR2 YYDKDF (reference sequence). CDR3 amino acids: CATSFLGRTGGIAKNIQYF. The CDR3 nucleotides read TGTGCCACCAGCTTCCTGGGTAGGACAGGGGGCATAGCCAAAAACATTCAGTACTTC.

V is TRBV9 and J is TRBJ1-3; TRBD1 matches 7 bases. Trimming took 0 bases from V and 0 from J; bases not matched to a gene: 6. The germline CDR1 and CDR2 sequences are SGDLS and YYNGEE. The CDR3 consists of 17 residues. CDR3 DNA: TGTGCCAGCAGCGTAGTACCAGGGGGTAACTCTGGAAACACCATATATTTT. Its translation: CASSVVPGGNSGNTIYF.

The chain is built from TRBV27 and TRBJ2-7; 9 bases fit TRBD1. Germline values: CDR1 MNHEY, CDR2 SMNVEV (reference sequence). Trimming at V came to 0 bases and at J to 6 bases, leaving 6 bases not matched to a gene. There are 15 residues in the CDR3. CDR3 nucleotides: TGTGCCAGCAGTTTATCGGGACAGGGAAGGGGCGAGCAGTACGTC. This encodes CASSLSGQGRGEQYV.